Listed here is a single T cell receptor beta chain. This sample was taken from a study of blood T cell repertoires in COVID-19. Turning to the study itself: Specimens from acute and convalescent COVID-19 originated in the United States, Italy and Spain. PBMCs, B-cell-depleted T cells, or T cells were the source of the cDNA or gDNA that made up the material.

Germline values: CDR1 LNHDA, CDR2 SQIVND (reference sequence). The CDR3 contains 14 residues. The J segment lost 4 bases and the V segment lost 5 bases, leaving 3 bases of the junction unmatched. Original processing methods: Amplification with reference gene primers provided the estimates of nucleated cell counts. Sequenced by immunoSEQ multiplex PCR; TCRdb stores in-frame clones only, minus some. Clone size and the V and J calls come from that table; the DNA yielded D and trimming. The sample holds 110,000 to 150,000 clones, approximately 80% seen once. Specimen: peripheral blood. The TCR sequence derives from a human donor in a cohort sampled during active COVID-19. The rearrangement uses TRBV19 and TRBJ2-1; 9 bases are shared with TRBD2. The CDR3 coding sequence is TGTGCCAGTAGTGGGCTAGCGGGATACAATGAGCAGTTCTTC. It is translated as CASSGLAGYNEQFF. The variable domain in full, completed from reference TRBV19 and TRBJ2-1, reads DGGITQSPKYLFRKEGQNVTLSCEQNLNHDAMYWYRQDPGQGLRLIYYSQIVNDFQKGDIAEGYSVSREKKESFPLTVTSAQKNPTAFYLCASSGLAGYNEQFFGPGTRLTVL.